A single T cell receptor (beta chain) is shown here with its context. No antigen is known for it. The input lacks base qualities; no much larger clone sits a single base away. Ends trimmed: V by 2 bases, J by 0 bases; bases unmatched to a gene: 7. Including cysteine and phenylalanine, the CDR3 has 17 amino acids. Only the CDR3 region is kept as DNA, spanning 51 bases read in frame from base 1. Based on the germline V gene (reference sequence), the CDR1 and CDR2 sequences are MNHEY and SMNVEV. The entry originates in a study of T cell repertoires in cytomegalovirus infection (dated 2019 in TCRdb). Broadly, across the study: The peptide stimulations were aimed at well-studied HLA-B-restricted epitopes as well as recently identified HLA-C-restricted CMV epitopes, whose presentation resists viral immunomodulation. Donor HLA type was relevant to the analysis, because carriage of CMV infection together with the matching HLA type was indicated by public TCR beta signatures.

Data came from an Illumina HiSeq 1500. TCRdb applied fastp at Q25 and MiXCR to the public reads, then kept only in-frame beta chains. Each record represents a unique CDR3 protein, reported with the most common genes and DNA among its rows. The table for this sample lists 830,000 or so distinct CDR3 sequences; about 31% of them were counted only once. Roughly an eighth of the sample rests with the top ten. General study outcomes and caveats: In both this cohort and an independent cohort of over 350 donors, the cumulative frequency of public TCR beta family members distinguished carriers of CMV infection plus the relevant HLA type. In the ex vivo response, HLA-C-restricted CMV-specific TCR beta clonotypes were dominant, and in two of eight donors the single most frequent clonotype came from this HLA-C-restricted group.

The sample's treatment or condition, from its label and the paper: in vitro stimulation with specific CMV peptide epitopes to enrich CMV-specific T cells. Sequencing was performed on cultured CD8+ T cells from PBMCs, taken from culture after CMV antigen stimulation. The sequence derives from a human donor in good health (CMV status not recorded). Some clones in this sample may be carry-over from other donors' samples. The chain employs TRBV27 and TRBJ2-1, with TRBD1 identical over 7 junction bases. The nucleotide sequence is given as TGTGCCAGCAGTTTAATCCCGGGACAGAGCTCCTACAATGAGCAGTTCTTC. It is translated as CASSLIPGQSSYNEQFF.